A selection of T cell receptor beta chains follows, all from one sample in a study of T cell responses to AZD1222 COVID-19 vaccine. Sequenced by immunoSEQ multiplex PCR; TCRdb stores in-frame clones only, minus some. Of roughly 97,000 clones in the sample, around 90% were seen once. The material was peripheral blood, obtained on day 0 of AZD1222 vaccination. The source of these receptors is an adult in good health. The CDR3 runs from the conserved cysteine through the conserved F or W. The order of the fields is D gene, V gene, CDR3 protein. A D gene is named only where the DNA matches it firmly.

d_gene: TRBD1; v_gene: TRBV7-7; CDR3aa: CASSLRATGDKETQYF
d_gene: TRBD1; v_gene: TRBV4-2; CDR3aa: CASSQGVGQTYEQYF
d_gene: .; v_gene: TRBV19; CDR3aa: CASSPRGHPRGEQFF
d_gene: .; v_gene: TRBV28; CDR3aa: CASSSTHTQYF
d_gene: TRBD1; v_gene: TRBV28; CDR3aa: CASIKSGGGYTF
d_gene: .; v_gene: TRBV6-2/TRBV6-3; CDR3aa: CASSPPTTNYGYTF
d_gene: .; v_gene: TRBV30; CDR3aa: CAWSVRPGPNTEAFF
d_gene: TRBD1; v_gene: TRBV5-1; CDR3aa: CASSSRDRGPEAFF
d_gene: .; v_gene: TRBV5-1; CDR3aa: CASSRGERATEAFF
d_gene: .; v_gene: TRBV18; CDR3aa: CASSQIRDSEAFF
d_gene: .; v_gene: TRBV28; CDR3aa: CASILAGSNQPQHF
d_gene: TRBD2; v_gene: TRBV5-1; CDR3aa: CASSRLAGATYNEQFF
d_gene: .; v_gene: TRBV11-2; CDR3aa: CASSPLKEQYF
d_gene: TRBD1; v_gene: TRBV10-3; CDR3aa: CAIKSDREGYNSPLHF
d_gene: TRBD1; v_gene: TRBV28; CDR3aa: CASSSGQDGYTF
d_gene: .; v_gene: TRBV9; CDR3aa: CASSVQEFGGYTF
d_gene: .; v_gene: TRBV9; CDR3aa: CASSVRGAEAFF
d_gene: TRBD1; v_gene: TRBV25-1; CDR3aa: CASSEYPRDRDSPLHF
d_gene: .; v_gene: TRBV29-1; CDR3aa: CSVGVGGSNQPQHF
d_gene: TRBD1; v_gene: TRBV6-2/TRBV6-3; CDR3aa: CASSPGQENYGYTF
d_gene: .; v_gene: TRBV28; CDR3aa: CASSLGPREQYF
d_gene: .; v_gene: TRBV15; CDR3aa: CATSRVLDSNQPQHF
d_gene: .; v_gene: TRBV30; CDR3aa: CAWNRDTSNQPQHF
d_gene: .; v_gene: TRBV7-9; CDR3aa: CASSFLAEETQYF
d_gene: TRBD1; v_gene: TRBV10-1; CDR3aa: CASSESGQINQPQHF
d_gene: TRBD2; v_gene: TRBV19; CDR3aa: CASSPRTSGWETQYF
d_gene: .; v_gene: TRBV29-1; CDR3aa: CSVDRESNYGYTF
d_gene: .; v_gene: TRBV30; CDR3aa: CAWKRLETGSTEAFF
d_gene: TRBD2; v_gene: TRBV7-6; CDR3aa: CASSLRTSGGIEETQYF
d_gene: .; v_gene: TRBV28; CDR3aa: CASSILKLGTEAFF
d_gene: .; v_gene: TRBV5-1; CDR3aa: CASSLGVSETQYF
d_gene: TRBD2; v_gene: TRBV4-2; CDR3aa: CASSQVASGSPHEQYF
d_gene: .; v_gene: TRBV7-9; CDR3aa: CASSLVEADYTF
d_gene: TRBD1; v_gene: TRBV7-8; CDR3aa: CASSPATGSTGELFF
d_gene: .; v_gene: TRBV5-1; CDR3aa: CASSLTTGLDYTF
d_gene: .; v_gene: TRBV7-2; CDR3aa: CASSFGGSGANVLTF
d_gene: TRBD1; v_gene: TRBV5-5; CDR3aa: CASTYEGGDQPQHF
d_gene: .; v_gene: TRBV14; CDR3aa: CASSRNLGGRSGELFF
d_gene: .; v_gene: TRBV28; CDR3aa: CASSARQAGSDTQYF
d_gene: TRBD2; v_gene: TRBV10-3; CDR3aa: CAISHSGSEAKNIQYF
d_gene: TRBD1; v_gene: TRBV7-9; CDR3aa: CASSRTGGQETQYF
d_gene: .; v_gene: TRBV21-1; CDR3aa: CASSRGGAGETQYF
d_gene: .; v_gene: TRBV9; CDR3aa: CASSVSAGLPGAYNEQFF
d_gene: .; v_gene: TRBV5-4; CDR3aa: CASSLDRQPGNTIYF
d_gene: TRBD1; v_gene: TRBV7-8; CDR3aa: CASSLSPGTGGEQYF
d_gene: .; v_gene: TRBV27; CDR3aa: CASGRGSEQYF
d_gene: .; v_gene: TRBV6-4; CDR3aa: CASSPEGSVGEQFF
d_gene: TRBD2; v_gene: TRBV7-2; CDR3aa: CASSLAGWASGTKNIQYF
d_gene: TRBD2; v_gene: TRBV6-2/TRBV6-3; CDR3aa: CASSNQRGDQETQYF
d_gene: .; v_gene: TRBV3-1/TRBV3-2; CDR3aa: CASSYSYNSPLHF
d_gene: TRBD1; v_gene: TRBV28; CDR3aa: CASAYFGDSGVGTDTQYF
d_gene: .; v_gene: TRBV4-3; CDR3aa: CASSQEYSRYQPQHF
d_gene: TRBD2; v_gene: TRBV6-1; CDR3aa: CASSVSGTSGTSYEQYF